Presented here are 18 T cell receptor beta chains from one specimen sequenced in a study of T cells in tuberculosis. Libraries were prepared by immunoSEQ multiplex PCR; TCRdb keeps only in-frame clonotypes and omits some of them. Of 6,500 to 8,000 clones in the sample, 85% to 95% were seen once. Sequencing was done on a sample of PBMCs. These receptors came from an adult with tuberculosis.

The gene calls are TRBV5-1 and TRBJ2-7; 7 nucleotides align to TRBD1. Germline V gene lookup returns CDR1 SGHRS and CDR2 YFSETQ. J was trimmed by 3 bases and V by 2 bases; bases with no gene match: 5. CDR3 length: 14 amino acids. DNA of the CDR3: TGCGCCAGCAGCTTAGGTACAGGGGTCTACGAGCAGTACTTC. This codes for CASSLGTGVYEQYF.

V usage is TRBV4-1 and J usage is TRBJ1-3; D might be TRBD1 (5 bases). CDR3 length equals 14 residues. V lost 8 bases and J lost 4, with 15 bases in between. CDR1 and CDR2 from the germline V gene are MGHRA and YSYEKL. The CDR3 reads CASRIPGIGNTIYF. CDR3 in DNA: TGCGCCAGCCGTATTCCAGGGATCGGAAACACCATATATTTT.

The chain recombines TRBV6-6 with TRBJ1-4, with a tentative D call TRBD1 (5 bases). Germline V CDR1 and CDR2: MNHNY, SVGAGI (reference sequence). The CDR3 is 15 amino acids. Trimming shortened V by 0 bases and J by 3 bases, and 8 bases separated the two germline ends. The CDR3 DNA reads TGTGCCAGCAGTTACTCAGGACAAGCTAATGAAAAACTGTTTTTT. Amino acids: CASSYSGQANEKLFF.

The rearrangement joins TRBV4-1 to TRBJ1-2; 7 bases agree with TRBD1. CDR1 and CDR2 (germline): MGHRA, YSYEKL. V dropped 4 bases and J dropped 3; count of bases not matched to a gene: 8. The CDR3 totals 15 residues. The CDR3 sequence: CASSPLGQNDYGYTF. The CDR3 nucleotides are TGCGCCAGCAGCCCATTGGGACAGAACGACTATGGCTACACCTTC.

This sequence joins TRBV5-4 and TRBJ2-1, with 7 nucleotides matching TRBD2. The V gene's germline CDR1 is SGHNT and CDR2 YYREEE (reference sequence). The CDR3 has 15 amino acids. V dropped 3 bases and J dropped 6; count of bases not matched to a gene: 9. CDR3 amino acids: CASSSGLEGTNEQFF. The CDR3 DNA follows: TGTGCCAGCAGCTCCGGACTAGAAGGGACCAATGAGCAGTTCTTC.

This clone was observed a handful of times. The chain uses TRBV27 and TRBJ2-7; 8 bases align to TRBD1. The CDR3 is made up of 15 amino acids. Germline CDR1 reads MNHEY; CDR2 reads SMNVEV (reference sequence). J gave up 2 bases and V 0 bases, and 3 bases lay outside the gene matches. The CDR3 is CASSLSGRGPYEQYF. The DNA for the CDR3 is TGTGCCAGCAGTTTATCGGGCAGGGGGCCCTACGAGCAGTACTTC.

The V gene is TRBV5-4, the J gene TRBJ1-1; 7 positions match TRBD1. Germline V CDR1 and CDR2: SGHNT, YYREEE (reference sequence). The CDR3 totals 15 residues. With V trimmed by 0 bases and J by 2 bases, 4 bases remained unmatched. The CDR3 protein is CASSLGTGLNTEAFF. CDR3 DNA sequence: TGTGCCAGCAGCTTGGGGACAGGTCTAAACACTGAAGCTTTCTTT.

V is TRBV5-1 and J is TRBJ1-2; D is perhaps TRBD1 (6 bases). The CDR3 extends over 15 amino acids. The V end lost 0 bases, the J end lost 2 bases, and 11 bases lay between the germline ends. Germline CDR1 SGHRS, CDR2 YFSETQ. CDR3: CASSLEGTRNYGYTF. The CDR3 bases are TGCGCCAGCAGCTTGGAAGGGACAAGAAACTATGGCTACACCTTC.

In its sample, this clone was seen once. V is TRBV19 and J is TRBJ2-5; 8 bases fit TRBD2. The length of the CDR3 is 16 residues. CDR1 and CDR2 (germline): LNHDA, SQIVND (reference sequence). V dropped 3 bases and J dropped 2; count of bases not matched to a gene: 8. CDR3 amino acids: CASSIDLAGRQETQYF. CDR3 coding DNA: TGTGCCAGTAGTATTGATCTAGCGGGTAGGCAAGAGACCCAGTACTTC.

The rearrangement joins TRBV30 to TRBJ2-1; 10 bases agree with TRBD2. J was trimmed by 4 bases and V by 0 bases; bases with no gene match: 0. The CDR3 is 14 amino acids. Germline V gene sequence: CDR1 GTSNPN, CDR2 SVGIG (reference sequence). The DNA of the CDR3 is TGTGCCTGGAGTGTACTAGCGGGGTACAATGAGCAGTTCTTC. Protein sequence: CAWSVLAGYNEQFF.

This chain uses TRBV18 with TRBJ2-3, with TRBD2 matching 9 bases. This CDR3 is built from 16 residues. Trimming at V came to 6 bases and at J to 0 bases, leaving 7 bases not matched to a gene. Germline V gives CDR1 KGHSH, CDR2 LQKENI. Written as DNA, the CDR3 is TGTGCCAGCTCGCACGACGCGGGAGGGAGCACAGATACGCAGTATTTT. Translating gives CASSHDAGGSTDTQYF.

CDR3 amino acids: CASSLDPAGVQETQYF. CDR3 DNA sequence: TGTGCCAGCAGCTTAGATCCAGCGGGGGTCCAAGAGACCCAGTACTTC. The J gene is TRBJ2-5, the V gene TRBV7-7; the match to TRBD2 covers 8 bases. The CDR3 length is 16 residues. With 1 base clipped from V and 1 base from J, the junction kept 5 bases outside the gene matches. Germline CDR1 reads SSHAT; CDR2 reads FNYEAQ (reference sequence). The variable domain in full, completed from reference TRBV7-7 and TRBJ2-5, reads GAGVSQSPRYKVTKRGQDVTLRCDPISSHATLYWYQQALGQGPEFLTYFNYEAQPDKSGLPSDRFSAERPEGSISTLTIQRTEQRDSAMYRCASSLDPAGVQETQYFGPGTRLLVL.

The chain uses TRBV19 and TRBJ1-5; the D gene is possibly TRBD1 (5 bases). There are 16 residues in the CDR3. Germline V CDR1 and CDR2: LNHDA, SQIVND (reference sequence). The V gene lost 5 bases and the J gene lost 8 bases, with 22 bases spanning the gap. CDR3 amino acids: CASSSPLRAGGEPQHF. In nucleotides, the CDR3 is TGTGCCAGTAGTTCCCCCCTCCGGGCCGGGGGTGAGCCCCAGCATTTT.

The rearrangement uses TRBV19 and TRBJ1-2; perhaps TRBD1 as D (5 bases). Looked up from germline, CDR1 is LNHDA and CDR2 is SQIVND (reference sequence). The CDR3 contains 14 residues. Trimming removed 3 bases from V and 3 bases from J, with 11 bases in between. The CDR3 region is CASSISLGDYGYTF. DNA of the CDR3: TGTGCCAGTAGTATCTCCTTAGGGGACTATGGCTACACCTTC.

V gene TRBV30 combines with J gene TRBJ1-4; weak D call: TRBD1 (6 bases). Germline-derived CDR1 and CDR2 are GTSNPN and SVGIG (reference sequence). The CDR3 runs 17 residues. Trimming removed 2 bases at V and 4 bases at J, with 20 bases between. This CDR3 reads CAWSTRLLQGSNEKLFF. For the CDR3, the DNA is TGTGCCTGGAGTACTCGCCTTTTACAGGGAAGTAATGAAAAACTGTTTTTT.

The CDR3: CASSLPRVRNEQFF. The CDR3 region has the DNA TGTGCCAGCAGCTTACCCAGGGTAAGGAATGAGCAGTTCTTC. The V and J genes are TRBV13 and TRBJ2-1; maybe TRBD1 (5 bases). This CDR3 spans 14 amino acids. The germline CDR1 and CDR2 sequences are PRHDT and FYEKMQ (reference sequence). Deletions cut 2 bases from V and 7 bases from J, with 12 bases between.

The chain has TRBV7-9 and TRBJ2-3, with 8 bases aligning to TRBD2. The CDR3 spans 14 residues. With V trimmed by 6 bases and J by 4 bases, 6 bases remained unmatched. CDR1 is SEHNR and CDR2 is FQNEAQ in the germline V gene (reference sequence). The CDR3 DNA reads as TGTGCCAGCAGTTCCAGCGGGAGTGCAGATACGCAGTATTTT. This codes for CASSSSGSADTQYF.

The CDR3 bases are TGTGCCATCAGTGGGGCCGGGGATACAAGGGTTAACACTGAAGCTTTCTTT. Translated: CAISGAGDTRVNTEAFF. The chain joins TRBV10-3 to TRBJ1-1, with no clear D. Per the germline V gene, CDR1 is ENHRY and CDR2 is SYGVKD. V lost 4 bases, J lost 2 bases, and 20 bases lay in between. This CDR3 is built from 17 residues.